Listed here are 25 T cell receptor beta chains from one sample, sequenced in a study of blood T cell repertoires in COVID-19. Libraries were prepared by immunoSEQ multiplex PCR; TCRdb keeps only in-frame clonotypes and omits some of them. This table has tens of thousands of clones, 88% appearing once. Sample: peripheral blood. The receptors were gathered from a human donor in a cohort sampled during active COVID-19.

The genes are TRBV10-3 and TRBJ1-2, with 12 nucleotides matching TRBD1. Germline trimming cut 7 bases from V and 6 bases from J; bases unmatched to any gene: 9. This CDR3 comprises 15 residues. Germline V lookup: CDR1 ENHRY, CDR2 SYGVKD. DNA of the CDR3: TGTGCCATCATGGGGACAGGGGGCCCCGTTGATGGCTACACCTTC. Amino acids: CAIMGTGGPVDGYTF.

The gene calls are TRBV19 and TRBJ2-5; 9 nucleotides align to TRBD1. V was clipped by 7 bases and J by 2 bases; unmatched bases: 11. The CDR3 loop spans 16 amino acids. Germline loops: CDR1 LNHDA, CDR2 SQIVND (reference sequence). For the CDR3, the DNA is TGTGCCAGTAAAGCAGGGACAGGGTGGGGGCAAGAGACCCAGTACTTC. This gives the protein CASKAGTGWGQETQYF.

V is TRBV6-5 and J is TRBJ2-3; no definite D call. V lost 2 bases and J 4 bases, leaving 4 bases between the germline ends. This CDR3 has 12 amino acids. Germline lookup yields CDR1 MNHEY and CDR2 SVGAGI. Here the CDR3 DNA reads TGTGCCAGCAGTTACGGGCCAGATACGCAGTATTTT. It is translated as CASSYGPDTQYF.

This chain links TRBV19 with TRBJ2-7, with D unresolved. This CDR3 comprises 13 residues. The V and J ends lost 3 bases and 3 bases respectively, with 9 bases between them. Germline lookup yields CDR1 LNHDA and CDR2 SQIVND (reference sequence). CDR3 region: CASSIGPSYEQYF. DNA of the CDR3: TGTGCCAGTAGTATTGGCCCAAGCTACGAGCAGTACTTC.

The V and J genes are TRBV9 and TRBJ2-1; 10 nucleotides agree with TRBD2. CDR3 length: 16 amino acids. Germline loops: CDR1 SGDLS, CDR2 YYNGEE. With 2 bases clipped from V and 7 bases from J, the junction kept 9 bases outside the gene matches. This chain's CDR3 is CASSVSGSGGTNEQFF. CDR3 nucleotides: TGTGCCAGCAGCGTTAGTGGTAGCGGGGGGACGAATGAGCAGTTCTTC.

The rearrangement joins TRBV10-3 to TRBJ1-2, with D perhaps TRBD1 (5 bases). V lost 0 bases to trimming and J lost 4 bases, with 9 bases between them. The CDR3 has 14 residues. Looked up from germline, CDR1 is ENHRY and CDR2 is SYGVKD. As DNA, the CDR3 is TGTGCCATCAGTGAGTCGGACAACAGCTATGGCTACACCTTC. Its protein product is CAISESDNSYGYTF.

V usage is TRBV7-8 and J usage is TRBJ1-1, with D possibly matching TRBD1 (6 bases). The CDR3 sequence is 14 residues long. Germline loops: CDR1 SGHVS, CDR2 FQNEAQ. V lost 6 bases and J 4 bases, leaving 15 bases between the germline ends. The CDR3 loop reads CASRRGGVGTEAFF. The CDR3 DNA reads TGTGCCAGCAGAAGGGGGGGTGTGGGCACTGAAGCTTTCTTT.

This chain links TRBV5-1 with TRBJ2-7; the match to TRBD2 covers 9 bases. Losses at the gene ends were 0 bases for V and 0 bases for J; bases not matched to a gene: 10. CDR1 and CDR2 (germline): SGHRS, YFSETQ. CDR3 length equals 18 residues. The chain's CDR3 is CASSLAMASGASSYEQYF. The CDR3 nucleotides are TGCGCCAGCAGCTTGGCAATGGCTAGCGGGGCTAGCTCCTACGAGCAGTACTTC.

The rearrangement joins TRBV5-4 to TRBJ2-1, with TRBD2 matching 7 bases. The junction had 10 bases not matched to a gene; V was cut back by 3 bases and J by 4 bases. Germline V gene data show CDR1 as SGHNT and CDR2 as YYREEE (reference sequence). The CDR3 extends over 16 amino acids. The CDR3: CASSSGLPEGYNEQFF. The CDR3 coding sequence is TGTGCCAGCAGCTCGGGACTACCAGAGGGGTACAATGAGCAGTTCTTC.

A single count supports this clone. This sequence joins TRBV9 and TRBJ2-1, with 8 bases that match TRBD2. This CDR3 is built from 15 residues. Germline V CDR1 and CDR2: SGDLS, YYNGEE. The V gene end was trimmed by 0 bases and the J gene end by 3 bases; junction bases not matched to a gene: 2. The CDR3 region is CASSVAGGLYNEQFF. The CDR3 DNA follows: TGTGCCAGCAGCGTAGCGGGAGGGCTCTACAATGAGCAGTTCTTC.

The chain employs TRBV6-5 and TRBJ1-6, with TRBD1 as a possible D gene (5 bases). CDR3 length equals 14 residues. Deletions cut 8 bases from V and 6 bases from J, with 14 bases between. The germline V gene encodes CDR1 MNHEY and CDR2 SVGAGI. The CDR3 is CASGNQGLNSPLHF. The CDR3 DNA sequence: TGTGCCAGCGGGAACCAGGGACTTAATTCACCCCTCCACTTT.

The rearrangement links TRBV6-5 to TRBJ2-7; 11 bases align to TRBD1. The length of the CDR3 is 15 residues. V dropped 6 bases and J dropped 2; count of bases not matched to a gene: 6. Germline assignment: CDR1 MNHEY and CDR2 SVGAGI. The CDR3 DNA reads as TGTGCCAGCAGCGTCGGGACAGGGGGTACCTACGAGCAGTACTTC. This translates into CASSVGTGGTYEQYF.

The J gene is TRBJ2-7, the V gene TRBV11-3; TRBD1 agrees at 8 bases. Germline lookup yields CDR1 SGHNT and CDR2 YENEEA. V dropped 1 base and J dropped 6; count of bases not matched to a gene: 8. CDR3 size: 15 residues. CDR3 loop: CASSLASGGVFEQYF. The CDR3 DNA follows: TGTGCCAGCAGCTTAGCCTCAGGGGGCGTTTTCGAGCAGTACTTC.

Written as DNA, the CDR3 is TGTGCCAGCAGTTTTGGGCAGAACACTGAAGCTTTCTTT. Its protein is CASSFGQNTEAFF. This sequence joins TRBV12-3 or TRBV12-4 and TRBJ1-1, with D unresolved. The ends were cut back, 3 bases at V and 1 base at J, with 6 bases in the middle. CDR3 length equals 13 residues.

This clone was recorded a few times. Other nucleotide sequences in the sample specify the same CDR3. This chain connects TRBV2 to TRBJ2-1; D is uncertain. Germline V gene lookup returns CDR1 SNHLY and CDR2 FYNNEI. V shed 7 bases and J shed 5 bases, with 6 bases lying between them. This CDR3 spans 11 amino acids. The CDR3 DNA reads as TGTGCCAGCACCAGAAACAATGAGCAGTTCTTC. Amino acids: CASTRNNEQFF. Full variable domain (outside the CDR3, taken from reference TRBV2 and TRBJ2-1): EPEVTQTPSHQVTQMGQEVILRCVPISNHLYFYWYRQILGQKVEFLVSFYNNEISEKSEIFDDQFSVERPDGSNFTLKIRSTKLEDSAMYFCASTRNNEQFFGPGTRLTVL.

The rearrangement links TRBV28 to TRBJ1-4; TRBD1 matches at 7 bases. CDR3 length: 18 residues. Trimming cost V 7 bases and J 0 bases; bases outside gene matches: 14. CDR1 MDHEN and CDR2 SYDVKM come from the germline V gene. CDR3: CASTQLRQGVATNEKLFF. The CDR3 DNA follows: TGTGCCAGCACCCAACTTCGACAGGGCGTAGCAACTAATGAAAAACTGTTTTTT.

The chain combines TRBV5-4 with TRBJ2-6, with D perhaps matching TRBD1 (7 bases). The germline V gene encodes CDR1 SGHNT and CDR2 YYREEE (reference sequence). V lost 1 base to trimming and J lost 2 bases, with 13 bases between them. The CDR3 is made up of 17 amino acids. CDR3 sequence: CASSLQDRRAGANVLTF. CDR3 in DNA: TGTGCCAGCAGCTTGCAGGACAGGAGGGCTGGGGCCAACGTCCTGACTTTC.

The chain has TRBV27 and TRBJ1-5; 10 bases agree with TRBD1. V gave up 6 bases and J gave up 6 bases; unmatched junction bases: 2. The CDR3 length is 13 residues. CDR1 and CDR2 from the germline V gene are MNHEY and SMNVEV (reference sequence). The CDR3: CASSWDRGQPQHF. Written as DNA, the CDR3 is TGTGCCAGCAGCTGGGACAGGGGTCAGCCCCAGCATTTT.

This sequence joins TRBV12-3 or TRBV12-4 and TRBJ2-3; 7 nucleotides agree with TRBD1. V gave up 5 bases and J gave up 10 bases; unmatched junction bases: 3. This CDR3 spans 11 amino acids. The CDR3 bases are TGTGCCAGCAGTCCCGGGACAGCGCAGTATTTT. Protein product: CASSPGTAQYF.

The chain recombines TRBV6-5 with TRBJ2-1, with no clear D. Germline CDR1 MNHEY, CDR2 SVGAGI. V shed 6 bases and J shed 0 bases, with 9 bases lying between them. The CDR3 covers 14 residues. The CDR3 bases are TGTGCCAGCAGCTATCAAAGCTCCTACAATGAGCAGTTCTTC. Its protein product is CASSYQSSYNEQFF.

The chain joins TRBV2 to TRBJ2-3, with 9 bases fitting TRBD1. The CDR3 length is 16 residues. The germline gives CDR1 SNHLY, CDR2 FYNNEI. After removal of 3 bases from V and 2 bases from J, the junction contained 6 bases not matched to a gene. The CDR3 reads CASSDPGQGTTDTQYF. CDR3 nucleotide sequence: TGTGCCAGCAGTGATCCCGGACAGGGGACCACAGATACGCAGTATTTT. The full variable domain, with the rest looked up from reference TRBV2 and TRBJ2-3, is EPEVTQTPSHQVTQMGQEVILRCVPISNHLYFYWYRQILGQKVEFLVSFYNNEISEKSEIFDDQFSVERPDGSNFTLKIRSTKLEDSAMYFCASSDPGQGTTDTQYFGPGTRLTVL.

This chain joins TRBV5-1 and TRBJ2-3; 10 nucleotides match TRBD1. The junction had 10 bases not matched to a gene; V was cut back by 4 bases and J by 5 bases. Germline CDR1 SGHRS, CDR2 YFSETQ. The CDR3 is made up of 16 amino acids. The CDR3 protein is CASSVGQGRRLDTQYF. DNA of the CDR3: TGCGCCAGCAGCGTGGGACAGGGGAGGCGTTTAGATACGCAGTATTTT.

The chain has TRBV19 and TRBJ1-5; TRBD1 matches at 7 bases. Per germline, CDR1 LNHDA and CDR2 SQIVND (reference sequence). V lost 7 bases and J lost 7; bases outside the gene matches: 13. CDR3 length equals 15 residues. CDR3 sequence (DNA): TGTGCCAGTAATCACGACAGGGCGGGAGGGCAGCCCCAGCATTTT. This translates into CASNHDRAGGQPQHF.

CDR3: CASSWGDRKHNEQFF. CDR3 in DNA: TGTGCCAGCAGCTGGGGGGACAGGAAACACAATGAGCAGTTCTTC. This rearrangement joins TRBV5-4 to TRBJ2-1; 8 positions agree with TRBD1. The length of the CDR3 is 15 residues. Germline V gene data show CDR1 as SGHNT and CDR2 as YYREEE (reference sequence). J gave up 5 bases and V 3 bases, and 7 bases lay outside the gene matches.

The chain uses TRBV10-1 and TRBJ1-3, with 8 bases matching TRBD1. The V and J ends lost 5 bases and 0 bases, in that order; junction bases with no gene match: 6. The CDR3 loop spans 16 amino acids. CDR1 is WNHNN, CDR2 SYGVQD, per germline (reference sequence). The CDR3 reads CASSTRGTGSGNTIYF. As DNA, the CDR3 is TGCGCCAGCAGTACTAGAGGGACAGGCTCTGGAAACACCATATATTTT.